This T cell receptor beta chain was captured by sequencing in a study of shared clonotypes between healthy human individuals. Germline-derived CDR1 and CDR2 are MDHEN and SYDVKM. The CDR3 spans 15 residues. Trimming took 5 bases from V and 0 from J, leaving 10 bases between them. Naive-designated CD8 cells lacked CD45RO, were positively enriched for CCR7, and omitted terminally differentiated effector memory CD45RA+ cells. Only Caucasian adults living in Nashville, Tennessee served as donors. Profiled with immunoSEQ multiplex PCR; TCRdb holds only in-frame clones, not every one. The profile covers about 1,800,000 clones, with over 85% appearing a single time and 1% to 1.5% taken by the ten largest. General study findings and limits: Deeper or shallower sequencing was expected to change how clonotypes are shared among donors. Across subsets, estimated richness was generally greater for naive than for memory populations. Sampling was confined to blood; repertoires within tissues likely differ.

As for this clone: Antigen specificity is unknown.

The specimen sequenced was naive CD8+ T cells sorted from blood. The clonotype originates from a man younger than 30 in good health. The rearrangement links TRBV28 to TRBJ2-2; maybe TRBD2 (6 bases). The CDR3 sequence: CASSGGFANTGELFF. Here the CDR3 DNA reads TGTGCCAGCAGTGGGGGGTTCGCGAACACCGGGGAGCTGTTTTTT.